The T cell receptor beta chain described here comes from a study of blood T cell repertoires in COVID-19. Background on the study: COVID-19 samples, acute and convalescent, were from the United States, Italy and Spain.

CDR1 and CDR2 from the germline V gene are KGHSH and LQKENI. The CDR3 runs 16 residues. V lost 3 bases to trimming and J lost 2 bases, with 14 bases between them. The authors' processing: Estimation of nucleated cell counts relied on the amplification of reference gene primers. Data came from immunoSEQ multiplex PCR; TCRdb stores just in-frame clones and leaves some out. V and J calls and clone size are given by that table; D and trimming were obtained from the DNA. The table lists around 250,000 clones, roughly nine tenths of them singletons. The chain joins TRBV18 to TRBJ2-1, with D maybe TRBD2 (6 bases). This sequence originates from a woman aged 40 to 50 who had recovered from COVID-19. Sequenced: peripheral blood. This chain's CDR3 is CASSPGLYHTYNEQFF. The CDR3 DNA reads TGTGCCAGCTCACCGGGACTCTACCACACCTACAATGAGCAGTTCTTC.